The 14 T cell receptor beta chains reported below all come from one sample, sequenced in a study of blood T cells in healthy people across ages. For the second PCR, which ran for about 7 to 12 cycles, a sample-barcoded 5' primer and a J-beta primer mix were used. TCRdb reanalysed the 5' RACE reads using MiXCR and keeps one entry per CDR3 protein. In the table there are roughly 930,000 distinct CDR3 sequences, 40% to 60% of which are singletons. The sequenced sample consisted of blood. These receptors were collected from a man aged 25-45 years in good health.

This chain links TRBV18 with TRBJ1-6; maybe TRBD1 (5 bases). This CDR3 comprises 14 residues. V lost 2 bases, J lost 8 bases, and 10 bases lay in between. CDR1 and CDR2 (germline): KGHSH, LQKENI. CDR3 DNA: TGTGCCAGCTCACCAGCCCAGGGTTATTCACCCCTCCACTTT. Amino acid sequence: CASSPAQGYSPLHF. Variable domain in full (rest from reference TRBV18 and TRBJ1-6): NAGVMQNPRHLVRRRGQEARLRCSPMKGHSHVYWYRQLPEEGLKFMVYLQKENIIDESGMPKERFSAEFPKEGPSILRIQQVVRGDSAAYFCASSPAQGYSPLHFGNGTRLTVT.

The rearrangement uses TRBV7-3 and TRBJ2-1; D may be TRBD1 or TRBD2 (5 bases each). Trimming stripped 4 bases from V and 5 bases from J, with 15 bases between. This CDR3 is built from 15 residues. Germline-derived CDR1 and CDR2 are SGHTA and FQGTGA. CDR3 nucleotides: TGTGCCAGCAGCTCGAGCTGGGGGTCACACAATGAGCAGTTCTTC. Translating it yields CASSSSWGSHNEQFF.

The chain uses TRBV6-5 and TRBJ2-1; no reliable D call. Germline CDR1 is MNHEY and CDR2 is SVGAGI. The V and J ends lost 7 bases and 4 bases respectively, with 14 bases between them. The CDR3 consists of 14 residues. The CDR3 DNA follows: TGTGCCAGCAACCCACGATCGGATTACAATGAGCAGTTCTTC. This codes for CASNPRSDYNEQFF.

This sequence joins TRBV27 and TRBJ1-6; 9 bases are shared with TRBD1. V was clipped by 4 bases and J by 5 bases; unmatched bases: 6. CDR1 is MNHEY, CDR2 SMNVEV, per germline (reference sequence). The CDR3 is 16 amino acids. In nucleotides, the CDR3 is TGTGCCAGCAGTTCCCGGACAGGGGCGGATAATTCACCCCTCCACTTT. Translating gives CASSSRTGADNSPLHF.

The chain uses TRBV4-1 and TRBJ1-2, with D hard to call. The CDR3 extends over 15 amino acids. The germline gives CDR1 MGHRA, CDR2 YSYEKL. Trimming shortened V by 0 bases and J by 2 bases, and 10 bases separated the two germline ends. CDR3 sequence: CASSQEGRPNYGYTF. CDR3 DNA: TGCGCCAGCAGCCAAGAGGGCCGTCCGAACTATGGCTACACCTTC.

The rearrangement joins TRBV20-1 to TRBJ1-2; 10 positions match TRBD1. This CDR3 comprises 16 residues. V lost 3 bases to trimming and J lost 8 bases; unmatched junction nucleotides: 15. Germline CDR1 DFQATT, CDR2 SNEGSKA (reference sequence). The CDR3 sequence is CSASPVPAGTGDGYTF. The DNA of the CDR3 is TGCAGTGCTAGTCCAGTCCCGGCCGGGACAGGGGACGGCTACACCTTC.

The chain employs TRBV29-1 and TRBJ2-1; D remains unclear. CDR1 SQVTM and CDR2 ANQGSEA come from the germline V gene. Trimming took 3 bases from V and 5 from J, leaving 5 bases between them. This CDR3 spans 11 amino acids. Here the CDR3 reads CSVEADNEQFF. The CDR3 nucleotides read TGCAGCGTTGAGGCAGACAATGAGCAGTTCTTC.

The rearrangement links TRBV5-1 to TRBJ2-2, with 12 bases that match TRBD2. The CDR3 is 16 residues long. Germline CDR1 SGHRS, CDR2 YFSETQ. With V trimmed by 0 bases and J by 4 bases, 1 base remained unmatched. CDR3 DNA: TGCGCCAGCAGCTTGGGGACTAGCGGGGTCACCGGGGAGCTGTTTTTT. Translated: CASSLGTSGVTGELFF.

J is TRBJ1-5 and V is TRBV12-3 or TRBV12-4; 7 bases map to TRBD1. The CDR3 has 16 amino acids. The J segment lost 4 bases and the V segment lost 4 bases, leaving 10 bases of the junction unmatched. Here the CDR3 reads CASSSSDRVWNQPQHF. The CDR3 DNA reads TGTGCCAGCAGTTCCAGCGACAGGGTATGGAATCAGCCCCAGCATTTT.

CDR3 amino acids: CSAIYLGAYNEQFF. CDR3 nucleotides: TGCAGTGCTATATACCTAGGGGCTTACAATGAGCAGTTCTTC. V is TRBV20-1 and J is TRBJ2-1; TRBD1 might be the D (5 bases). The germline V gene encodes CDR1 DFQATT and CDR2 SNEGSKA (reference sequence). V lost 4 bases and J 4 bases, leaving 14 bases between the germline ends. The CDR3 consists of 14 residues.

This clonotype has just a few counts. V gene TRBV28 combines with J gene TRBJ2-4, with 7 bases lining up with TRBD1. With the DNA end fitting TRBJ2-7 better, the J assignment may be wrong. Germline CDR1 and CDR2: MDHEN and SYDVKM. CDR3 length equals 12 residues. The CDR3 region has the DNA TGTGCCACGACAGGGTCCTACTACGAGCAGTACTTC. Its protein product is CATTGSYYEQYF.

V is TRBV27 and J is TRBJ2-1; 13 nucleotides agree with TRBD2. V lost 6 bases to trimming and J lost 9 bases; unmatched junction nucleotides: 8. The CDR3 sequence is 15 residues long. Germline V CDR1 and CDR2: MNHEY, SMNVEV (reference sequence). The CDR3 sequence is CASSFGLAGVGEQFF. CDR3 DNA sequence: TGTGCCAGCAGCTTCGGACTAGCGGGGGTCGGTGAGCAGTTCTTC.

The chain is built from TRBV6-6 and TRBJ2-5; D may be TRBD2 (6 bases). The J call may be mistaken, given a closer DNA end match to TRBJ2-7. The CDR3 consists of 13 residues. CDR1 is MNHNY and CDR2 is SVGAGI in the germline V gene (reference sequence). The CDR3 spells CASSKTQEGEQYF. CDR3 in DNA: TGTGCCAGCAGTAAGACACAGGAGGGCGAGCAGTACTTC.

This clonotype was detected a few times. The V and J genes are TRBV7-8 and TRBJ1-2, with 11 bases aligning to TRBD1. This CDR3 comprises 14 residues. Germline CDR1 and CDR2: SGHVS and FQNEAQ. With V trimmed by 6 bases and J by 8 bases, 8 bases remained unmatched. In DNA, the CDR3 is TGTGCCAGCAGGGAGGGACAGGGGGTCGGAGGCTACACCTTC. Amino acid sequence: CASREGQGVGGYTF.